The rows below give T cell receptor beta chains drawn from one sample of a study of T cell changes during pregnancy in multiple sclerosis. The data were produced by immunoSEQ multiplex PCR, yet TCRdb's version contains in-frame clones alone and is incomplete. The profile shows 50,000 or so clones, around 93% of them singletons. The sample was peripheral blood, taken in the second trimester of pregnancy. These receptors all stem from a female donor with multiple sclerosis, enrolled in a pregnancy study. The CDR3 runs from the conserved cysteine through the conserved F or W. The D gene is left open where the match is weak. Clone size is stated in some rows and not others, as once, few, many or a class when expanded.

>-|TRBJ2-3|TRBV28|TRBD2
CASSLTSAGGPQDTQYF
TGTGCCAGCAGTTTGACATCGGCGGGAGGGCCCCAAGATACGCAGTATTTT
>-|TRBJ2-2|TRBV4-2|-
CASSQVGSALTGELFF
TGTGCCAGCAGCCAAGTGGGCAGTGCGTTAACCGGGGAGCTGTTTTTT
>-|TRBJ1-2|TRBV6-5|-
CASSYDKNYGYTF
TGTGCCAGCAGTTACGACAAGAACTATGGCTACACCTTC
>once|TRBJ2-1|TRBV27|-
CASTPGTNYNEQFF
TGTGCCAGCACCCCCGGGACAAACTACAATGAGCAGTTCTTC
>-|TRBJ2-7|TRBV28|TRBD2
CASSPTSGSVEQYF
TGTGCCAGCAGTCCGACTAGCGGGAGCGTTGAGCAGTACTTC
>-|TRBJ1-1|TRBV19|TRBD1
CASRGTVYTEAFF
TGTGCCAGTAGGGGGACAGTGTACACTGAAGCTTTCTTT
>-|TRBJ2-7|TRBV6-5|-
CASSYSEGPTYEQYF
TGTGCCAGCAGTTACTCTGAGGGCCCGACCTACGAGCAGTACTTC
>-|TRBJ2-3|TRBV6-4|TRBD2
CASSDTWTSLNTDTQYF
TGTGCCAGCAGTGACACCTGGACTAGCCTTAACACAGATACGCAGTATTTT
>-|TRBJ2-3|TRBV14|TRBD2
CASSQDWRLAGGYTDTQYF
TGTGCCAGCAGCCAAGATTGGCGACTAGCGGGAGGATACACAGATACGCAGTATTTT
>-|TRBJ2-7|TRBV27|-
CASSSEGDWDEQYF
TGTGCCAGCAGTTCAGAGGGGGATTGGGACGAGCAGTACTTC
>-|TRBJ2-1|TRBV18|TRBD2
CASSPLGLAAREQFF
TGTGCCAGCTCACCACTGGGACTAGCGGCTAGGGAGCAGTTCTTC
>-|TRBJ2-1|TRBV19|TRBD2
CASSTAGVFNEQFF
TGTGCCAGTAGTACAGCGGGAGTTTTCAATGAGCAGTTCTTC
>-|TRBJ2-1|TRBV6-1|TRBD2
CASSASAGVSNEQFF
TGTGCCAGCAGTGCCTCAGCGGGAGTCTCCAATGAGCAGTTCTTC
>-|TRBJ2-7|TRBV5-6|TRBD1
CASSWGPGQGANEQYF
TGTGCCAGCAGCTGGGGTCCGGGACAGGGGGCGAACGAGCAGTACTTC
>-|TRBJ2-7|TRBV27|TRBD2
CASSSGTSGAYEQYF
TGTGCCAGCAGTTCAGGGACTAGCGGGGCCTACGAGCAGTACTTC
>-|TRBJ2-7|TRBV27|-
CASSFQGIGYEQYF
TGTGCCAGCAGTTTTCAGGGAATTGGGTACGAGCAGTACTTC
>once|TRBJ2-1|TRBV28|TRBD2
CASRDPGLAGGRNEQFF
TGTGCCAGCAGGGACCCGGGACTAGCGGGAGGACGGAATGAGCAGTTCTTC
>-|TRBJ2-7|TRBV4-3|-
CASSPTRSYEQYF
TGCGCCAGCAGCCCCACCCGGTCGTACGAGCAGTACTTC
>-|TRBJ2-4|TRBV5-4|-
CASSRVGEGDIQYF
TGTGCCAGCAGCCGCGTCGGGGAAGGAGACATTCAGTACTTC
>-|TRBJ1-1|TRBV15|TRBD1
CATSRGLYLRDRVDEAFF
TGTGCCACCAGCAGAGGGTTATATCTGAGGGACAGGGTAGATGAAGCTTTCTTT
>few|TRBJ2-7|TRBV4-2|TRBD2
CASSQQREVTYEQYF
TGTGCCAGCAGCCAACAGCGGGAGGTGACGTACGAGCAGTACTTC
>-|TRBJ1-2|TRBV28|-
CASSLYQDYGYTF
TGTGCCAGCAGTTTGTACCAGGACTATGGCTACACCTTC
>-|TRBJ1-2|TRBV28|-
CASSLAGQGLYGYTF
TGTGCCAGCAGTTTAGCTGGGCAGGGACTCTATGGCTACACCTTC
>-|TRBJ1-2|TRBV6-5|TRBD1
CASSLGQGGVYGYTF
TGTGCCAGCAGTTTAGGACAGGGTGGTGTCTATGGCTACACCTTC
>-|TRBJ1-4|TRBV28|TRBD1
CASSRPGGEVSGLFF
TGTGCCAGCAGCCGACCAGGGGGCGAGGTTTCGGGACTGTTTTTT
>-|TRBJ2-7|TRBV28|-
CASSFPGAEQYF
TGTGCCAGCAGTTTCCCAGGGGCCGAGCAGTACTTC
>-|TRBJ1-5|TRBV7-8|TRBD1
CASSFLPGQGAQPQHF
TGTGCCAGCAGCTTCCTCCCCGGGCAGGGGGCTCAGCCCCAGCATTTT
>-|TRBJ2-7|TRBV7-2|TRBD2
CASSGSTSGSHEQYF
TGTGCCAGCAGTGGTTCGACTAGCGGGAGTCACGAGCAGTACTTC
>-|TRBJ2-5|TRBV19|-
CASSMESGLQKETQYF
TGTGCCAGTAGTATGGAGAGCGGCTTACAAAAAGAGACCCAGTACTTC
>-|TRBJ2-5|TRBV27|-
CASSLRGPRETQYF
TGTGCCAGCAGTCTCCGGGGTCCGCGAGAGACCCAGTACTTC